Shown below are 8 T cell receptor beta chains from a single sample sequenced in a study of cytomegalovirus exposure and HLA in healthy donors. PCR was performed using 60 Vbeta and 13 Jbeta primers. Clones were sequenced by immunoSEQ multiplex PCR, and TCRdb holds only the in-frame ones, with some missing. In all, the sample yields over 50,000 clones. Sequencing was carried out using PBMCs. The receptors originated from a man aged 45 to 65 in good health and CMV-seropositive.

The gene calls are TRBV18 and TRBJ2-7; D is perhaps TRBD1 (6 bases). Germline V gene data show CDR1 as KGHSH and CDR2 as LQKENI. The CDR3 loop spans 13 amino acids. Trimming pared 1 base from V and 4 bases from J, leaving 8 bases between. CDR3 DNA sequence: TGTGCCAGCTCACCACGCGGACAGTACGAGCAGTACTTC. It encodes CASSPRGQYEQYF.

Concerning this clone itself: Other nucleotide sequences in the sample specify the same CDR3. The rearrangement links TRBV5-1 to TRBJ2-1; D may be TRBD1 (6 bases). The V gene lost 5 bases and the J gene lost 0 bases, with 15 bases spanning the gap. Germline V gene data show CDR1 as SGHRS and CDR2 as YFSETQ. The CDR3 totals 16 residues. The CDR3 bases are TGCGCCAGCAGTCCCGGGACAATCAGCTCCTACAATGAGCAGTTCTTC. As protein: CASSPGTISSYNEQFF.

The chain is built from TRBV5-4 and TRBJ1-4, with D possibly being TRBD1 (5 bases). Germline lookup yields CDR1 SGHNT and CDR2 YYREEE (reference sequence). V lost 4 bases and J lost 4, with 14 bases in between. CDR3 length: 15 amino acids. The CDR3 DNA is TGTGCCAGCAGCATATTTCCGGGGGGTAATGAAAAACTGTTTTTT. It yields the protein CASSIFPGGNEKLFF.

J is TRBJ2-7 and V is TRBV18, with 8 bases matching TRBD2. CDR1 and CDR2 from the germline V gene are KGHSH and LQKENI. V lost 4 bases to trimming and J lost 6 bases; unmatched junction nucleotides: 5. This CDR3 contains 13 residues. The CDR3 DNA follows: TGTGCCAGCTCACTCGGGGGGGGCGGCGAGCAGTACTTC. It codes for CASSLGGGGEQYF.

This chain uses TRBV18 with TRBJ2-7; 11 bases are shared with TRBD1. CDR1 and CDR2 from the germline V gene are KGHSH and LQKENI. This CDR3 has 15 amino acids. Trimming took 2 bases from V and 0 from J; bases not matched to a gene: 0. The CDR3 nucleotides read TGTGCCAGCTCACCAGGGACAGGGGGCTCCTACGAGCAGTACTTC. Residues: CASSPGTGGSYEQYF.

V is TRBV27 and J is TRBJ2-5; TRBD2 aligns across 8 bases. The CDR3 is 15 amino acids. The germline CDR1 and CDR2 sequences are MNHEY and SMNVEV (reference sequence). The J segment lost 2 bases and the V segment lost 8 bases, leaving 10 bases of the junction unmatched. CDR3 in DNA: TGTGCCAGCGGTATGTCGGGGGGGAATCAAGAGACCCAGTACTTC. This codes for CASGMSGGNQETQYF.

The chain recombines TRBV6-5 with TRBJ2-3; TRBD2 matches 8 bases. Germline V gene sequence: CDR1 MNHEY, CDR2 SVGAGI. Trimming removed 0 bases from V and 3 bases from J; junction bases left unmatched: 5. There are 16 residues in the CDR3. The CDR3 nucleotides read TGTGCCAGCAGTTACTCTAGCGGGATTGGTACAGATACGCAGTATTTT. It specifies CASSYSSGIGTDTQYF.

Here the CDR3 reads CASSQDAGTGGRQGLETQYF. The DNA for the CDR3 is TGTGCCAGCAGCCAAGATGCCGGGACAGGGGGCCGTCAAGGACTAGAGACCCAGTACTTC. V gene TRBV4-2 combines with J gene TRBJ2-5, with 12 bases that match TRBD1. Trimming removed 0 bases from V and 4 bases from J; junction bases left unmatched: 15. Germline CDR1 LGHNA, CDR2 YNFKEQ. The CDR3 sequence is 20 residues long.